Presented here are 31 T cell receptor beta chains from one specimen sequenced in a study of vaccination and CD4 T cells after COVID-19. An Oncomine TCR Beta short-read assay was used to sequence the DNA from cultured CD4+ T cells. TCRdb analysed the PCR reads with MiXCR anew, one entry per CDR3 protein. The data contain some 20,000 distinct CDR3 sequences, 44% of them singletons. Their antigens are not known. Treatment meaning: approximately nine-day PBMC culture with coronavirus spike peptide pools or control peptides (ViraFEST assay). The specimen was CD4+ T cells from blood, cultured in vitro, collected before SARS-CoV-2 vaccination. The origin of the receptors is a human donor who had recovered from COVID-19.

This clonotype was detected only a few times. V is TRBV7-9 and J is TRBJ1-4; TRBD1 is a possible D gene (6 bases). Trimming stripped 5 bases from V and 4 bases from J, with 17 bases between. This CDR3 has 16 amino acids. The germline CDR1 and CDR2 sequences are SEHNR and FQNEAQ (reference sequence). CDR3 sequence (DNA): TGTGCCAGCAGCCCAACCTCAGGGGAGGTTAATGAAAAACTGTTTTTT. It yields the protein CASSPTSGEVNEKLFF.

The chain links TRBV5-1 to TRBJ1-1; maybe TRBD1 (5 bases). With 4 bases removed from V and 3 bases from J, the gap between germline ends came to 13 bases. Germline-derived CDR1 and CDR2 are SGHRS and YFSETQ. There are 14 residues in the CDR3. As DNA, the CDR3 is TGCGCCAGCAGCCGGAGGGGAGATTACACTGAAGCTTTCTTT. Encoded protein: CASSRRGDYTEAFF. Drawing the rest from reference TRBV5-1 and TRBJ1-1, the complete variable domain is KAGVTQTPRYLIKTRGQQVTLSCSPISGHRSVSWYQQTPGQGLQFLFEYFSETQRNKGNFPGRFSGRQFSNSRSEMNVSTLELGDSALYLCASSRRGDYTEAFFGQGTRLTVV.

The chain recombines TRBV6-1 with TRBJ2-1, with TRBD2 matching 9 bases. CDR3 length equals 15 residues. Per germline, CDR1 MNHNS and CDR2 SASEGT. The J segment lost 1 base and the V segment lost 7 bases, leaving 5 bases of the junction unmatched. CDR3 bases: TGTGCCAGCACCAAAGCGGGAGGATCCTACAATGAGCAGTTCTTC. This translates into CASTKAGGSYNEQFF.

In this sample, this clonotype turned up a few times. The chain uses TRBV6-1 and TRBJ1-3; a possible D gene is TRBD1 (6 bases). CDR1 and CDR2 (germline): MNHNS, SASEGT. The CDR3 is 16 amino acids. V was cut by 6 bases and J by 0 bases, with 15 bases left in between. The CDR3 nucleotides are TGTGCCAGCAGCCAATACGACAGGAGCTCTGGAAACACCATATATTTT. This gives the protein CASSQYDRSSGNTIYF.

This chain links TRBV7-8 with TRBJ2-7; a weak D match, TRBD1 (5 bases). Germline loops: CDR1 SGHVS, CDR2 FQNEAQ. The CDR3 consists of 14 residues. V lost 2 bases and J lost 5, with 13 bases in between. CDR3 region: CASSLRGPSHEQYF. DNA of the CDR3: TGTGCCAGCAGCTTAAGGGGCCCTTCACACGAGCAGTACTTC.

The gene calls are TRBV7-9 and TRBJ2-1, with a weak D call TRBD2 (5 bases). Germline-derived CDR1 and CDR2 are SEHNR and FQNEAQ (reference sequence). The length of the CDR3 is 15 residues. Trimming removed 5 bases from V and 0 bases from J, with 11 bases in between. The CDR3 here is CASSQSGYSYNEQFF. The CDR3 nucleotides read TGTGCCAGCAGCCAGAGCGGATACTCCTACAATGAGCAGTTCTTC.

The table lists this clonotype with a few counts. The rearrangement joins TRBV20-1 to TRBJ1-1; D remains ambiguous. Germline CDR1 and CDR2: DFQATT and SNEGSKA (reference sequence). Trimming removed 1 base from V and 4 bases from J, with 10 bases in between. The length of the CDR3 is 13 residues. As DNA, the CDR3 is TGCAGTGCTAGAGGGCCTACAGTCACTGAAGCTTTCTTT. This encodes CSARGPTVTEAFF.

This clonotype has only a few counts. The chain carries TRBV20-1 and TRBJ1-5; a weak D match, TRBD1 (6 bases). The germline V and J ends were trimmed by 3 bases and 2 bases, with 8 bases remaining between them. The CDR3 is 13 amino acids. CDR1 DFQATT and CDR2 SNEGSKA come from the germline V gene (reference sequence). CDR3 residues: CSARGAGNQPQHF. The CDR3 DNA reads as TGCAGTGCTAGGGGGGCGGGCAATCAGCCCCAGCATTTT.

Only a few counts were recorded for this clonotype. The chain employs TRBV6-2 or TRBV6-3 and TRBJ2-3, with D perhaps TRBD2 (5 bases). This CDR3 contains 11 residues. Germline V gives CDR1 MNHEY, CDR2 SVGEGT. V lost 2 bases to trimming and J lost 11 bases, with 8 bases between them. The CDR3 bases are TGTGCCAGCAGTTACCGGGGTGGGCAGTATTTT. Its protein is CASSYRGGQYF.

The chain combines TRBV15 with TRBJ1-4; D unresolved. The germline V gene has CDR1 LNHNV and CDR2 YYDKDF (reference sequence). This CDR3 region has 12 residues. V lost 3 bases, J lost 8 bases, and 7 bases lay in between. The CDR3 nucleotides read TGTGCCACCAGCAGGGCTACGGAAAAACTGTTTTTT. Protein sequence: CATSRATEKLFF.

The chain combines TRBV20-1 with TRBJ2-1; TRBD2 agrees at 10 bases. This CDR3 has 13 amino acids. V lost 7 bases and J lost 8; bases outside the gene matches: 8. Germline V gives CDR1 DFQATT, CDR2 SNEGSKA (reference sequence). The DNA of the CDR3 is TGCAGTGTTAGCGGGGGGAGGTTGGATGAGCAGTTCTTC. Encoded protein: CSVSGGRLDEQFF.

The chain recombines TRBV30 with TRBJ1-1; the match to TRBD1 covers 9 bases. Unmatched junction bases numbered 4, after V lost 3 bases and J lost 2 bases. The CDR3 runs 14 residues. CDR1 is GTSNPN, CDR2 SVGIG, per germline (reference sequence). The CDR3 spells CAWRRTGDNTEAFF. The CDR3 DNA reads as TGTGCCTGGAGGAGGACAGGGGATAACACTGAAGCTTTCTTT. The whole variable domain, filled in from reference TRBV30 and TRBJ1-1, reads SQTIHQWPATLVQPVGSPLSLECTVEGTSNPNLYWYRQAAGRGLQLLFYSVGIGQISSEVPQNLSASRPQDRQFILSSKKLLLSDSGFYLCAWRRTGDNTEAFFGQGTRLTVV.

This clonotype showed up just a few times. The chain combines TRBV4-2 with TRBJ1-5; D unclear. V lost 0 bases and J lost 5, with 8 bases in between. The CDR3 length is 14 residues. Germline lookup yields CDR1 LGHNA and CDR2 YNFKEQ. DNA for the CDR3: TGTGCCAGCAGCCAAGAGAAGGACGATCAGCCCCAGCATTTT. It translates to CASSQEKDDQPQHF.

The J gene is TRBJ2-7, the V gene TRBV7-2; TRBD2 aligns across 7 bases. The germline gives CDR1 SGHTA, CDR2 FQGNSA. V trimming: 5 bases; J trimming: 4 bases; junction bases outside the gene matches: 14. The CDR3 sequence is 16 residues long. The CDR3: CASSRGGSHSGYEQYF. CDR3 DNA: TGTGCCAGCAGCCGCGGGGGATCCCACAGTGGTTACGAGCAGTACTTC.

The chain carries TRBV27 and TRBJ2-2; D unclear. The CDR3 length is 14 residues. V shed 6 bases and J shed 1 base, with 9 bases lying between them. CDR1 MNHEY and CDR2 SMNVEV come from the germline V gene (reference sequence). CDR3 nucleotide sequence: TGTGCCAGCAGCGCCTGGGGGAACACCGGGGAGCTGTTTTTT. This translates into CASSAWGNTGELFF.

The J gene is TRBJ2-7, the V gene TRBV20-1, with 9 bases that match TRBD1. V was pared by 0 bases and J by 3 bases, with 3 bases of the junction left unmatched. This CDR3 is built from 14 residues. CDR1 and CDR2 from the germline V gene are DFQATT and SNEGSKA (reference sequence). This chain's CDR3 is CSARDRDRVYEQYF. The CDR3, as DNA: TGCAGTGCTAGAGATAGGGACAGGGTCTACGAGCAGTACTTC.

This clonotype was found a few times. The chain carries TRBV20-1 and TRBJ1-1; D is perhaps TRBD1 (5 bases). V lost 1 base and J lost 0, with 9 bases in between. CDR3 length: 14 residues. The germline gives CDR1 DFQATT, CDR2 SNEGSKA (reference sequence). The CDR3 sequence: CSARGGGVNTEAFF. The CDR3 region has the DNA TGCAGTGCTAGAGGCGGGGGGGTGAACACTGAAGCTTTCTTT.

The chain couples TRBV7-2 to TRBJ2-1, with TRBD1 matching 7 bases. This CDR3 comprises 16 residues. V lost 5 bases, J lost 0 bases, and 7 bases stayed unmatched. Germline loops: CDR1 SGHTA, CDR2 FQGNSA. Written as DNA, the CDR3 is TGTGCCAGCAGCGGAACAGCAGGGGGCTCCTACAATGAGCAGTTCTTC. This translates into CASSGTAGGSYNEQFF.

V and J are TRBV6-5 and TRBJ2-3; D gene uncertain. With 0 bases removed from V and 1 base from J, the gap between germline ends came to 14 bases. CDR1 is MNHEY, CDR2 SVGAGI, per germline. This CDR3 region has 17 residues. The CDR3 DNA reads TGTGCCAGCAGTTACTCGATCGGGCCAGGAGGCACAGATACGCAGTATTTT. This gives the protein CASSYSIGPGGTDTQYF.

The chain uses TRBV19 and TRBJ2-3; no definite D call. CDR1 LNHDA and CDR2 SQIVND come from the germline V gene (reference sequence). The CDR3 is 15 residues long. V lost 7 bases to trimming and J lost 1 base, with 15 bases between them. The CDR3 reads CASKETTWGTDTQYF. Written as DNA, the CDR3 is TGTGCCAGTAAGGAAACGACTTGGGGCACAGATACGCAGTATTTT.

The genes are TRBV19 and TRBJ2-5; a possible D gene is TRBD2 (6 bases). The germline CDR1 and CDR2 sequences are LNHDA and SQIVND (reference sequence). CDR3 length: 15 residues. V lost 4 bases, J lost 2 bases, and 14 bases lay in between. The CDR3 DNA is TGTGCCAGTAGTACACCCCGGACTACGCAAGAGACCCAGTACTTC. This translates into CASSTPRTTQETQYF.

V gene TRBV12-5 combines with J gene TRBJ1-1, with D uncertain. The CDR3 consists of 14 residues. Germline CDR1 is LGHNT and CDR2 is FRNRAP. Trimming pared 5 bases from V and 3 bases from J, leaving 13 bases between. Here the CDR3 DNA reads TGTGCTAGTGGTCTCTCACCTGGGGACACTGAAGCTTTCTTT. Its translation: CASGLSPGDTEAFF.

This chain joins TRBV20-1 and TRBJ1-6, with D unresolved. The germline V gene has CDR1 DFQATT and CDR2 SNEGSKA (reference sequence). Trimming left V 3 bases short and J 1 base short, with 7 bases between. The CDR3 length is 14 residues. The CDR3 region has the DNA TGCAGTGCTAGTACGGGATCCTATAATTCACCCCTCCACTTT. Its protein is CSASTGSYNSPLHF.

The CDR3 bases are TGTGCCATCAGGCTGACTAGCGGGAATGAGCAGTTCTTC. Translating gives CAIRLTSGNEQFF. The chain joins TRBV10-3 to TRBJ2-1; 10 bases match TRBD2. Germline assignment: CDR1 ENHRY and CDR2 SYGVKD. CDR3 size: 13 residues. V lost 6 bases and J lost 7; bases outside the gene matches: 3.

This CDR3 is CASSPPGQGNEKLFF. CDR3 sequence (DNA): TGTGCCAGCAGCCCTCCGGGACAGGGTAATGAAAAACTGTTTTTT. This sequence joins TRBV28 and TRBJ1-4, with 9 bases fitting TRBD1. CDR1 and CDR2 from the germline V gene are MDHEN and SYDVKM. With V trimmed by 6 bases and J by 4 bases, 6 bases remained unmatched. This CDR3 is 15 amino acids long.

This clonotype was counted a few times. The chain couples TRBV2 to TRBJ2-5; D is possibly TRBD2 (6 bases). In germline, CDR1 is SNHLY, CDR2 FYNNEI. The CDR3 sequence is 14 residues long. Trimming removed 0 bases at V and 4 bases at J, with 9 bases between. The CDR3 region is CASSEALAGETQYF. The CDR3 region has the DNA TGTGCCAGCAGTGAAGCACTAGCCGGAGAGACCCAGTACTTC.

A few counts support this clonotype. The CDR3 DNA is TGCAGTGCTAGAGTCCAGCGGGAGATCAACGAGCAGTACTTC. The encoded protein is CSARVQREINEQYF. The chain has TRBV20-1 and TRBJ2-7, with 8 bases that match TRBD2. V shed 1 base and J 5 bases; nucleotides not matched to a gene: 7. CDR3 size: 14 residues. Germline V CDR1 and CDR2: DFQATT, SNEGSKA (reference sequence).

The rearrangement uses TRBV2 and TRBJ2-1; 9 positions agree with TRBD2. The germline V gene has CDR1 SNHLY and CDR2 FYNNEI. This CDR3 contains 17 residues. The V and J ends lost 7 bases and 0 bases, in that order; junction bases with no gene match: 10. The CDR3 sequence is CASKMLAGPSSYNEQFF. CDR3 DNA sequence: TGTGCCAGCAAAATGCTAGCGGGACCTAGCTCCTACAATGAGCAGTTCTTC. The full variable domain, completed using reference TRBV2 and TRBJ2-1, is EPEVTQTPSHQVTQMGQEVILRCVPISNHLYFYWYRQILGQKVEFLVSFYNNEISEKSEIFDDQFSVERPDGSNFTLKIRSTKLEDSAMYFCASKMLAGPSSYNEQFFGPGTRLTVL.

The CDR3, as DNA: TGTGCCAGTAGTATTGGGGGGTCGTACAGCAATCAGCCCCAGCATTTT. Its translation: CASSIGGSYSNQPQHF. J is TRBJ1-5 and V is TRBV19; D may be TRBD1 (5 bases). The V end lost 3 bases, the J end lost 1 base, and 13 bases lay between the germline ends. CDR1 and CDR2 from the germline V gene are LNHDA and SQIVND (reference sequence). The CDR3 has 16 residues. The full variable domain, in which reference TRBV19 and TRBJ1-5 provide the parts outside the CDR3, is DGGITQSPKYLFRKEGQNVTLSCEQNLNHDAMYWYRQDPGQGLRLIYYSQIVNDFQKGDIAEGYSVSREKKESFPLTVTSAQKNPTAFYLCASSIGGSYSNQPQHFGDGTRLSIL.

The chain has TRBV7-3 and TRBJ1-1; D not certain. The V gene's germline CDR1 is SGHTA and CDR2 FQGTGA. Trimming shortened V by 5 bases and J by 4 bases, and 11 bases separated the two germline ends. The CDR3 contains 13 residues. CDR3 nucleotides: TGTGCCAGCAGCAAATTTACGGGCACTGAAGCTTTCTTT. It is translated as CASSKFTGTEAFF.

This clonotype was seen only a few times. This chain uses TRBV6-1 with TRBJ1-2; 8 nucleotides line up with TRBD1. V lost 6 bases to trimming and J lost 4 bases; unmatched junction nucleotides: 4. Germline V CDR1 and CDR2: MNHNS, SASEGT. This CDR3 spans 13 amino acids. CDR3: CASRSGQAYGYTF. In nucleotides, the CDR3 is TGTGCCAGCAGATCGGGACAGGCCTATGGCTACACCTTC.